The sequence of this T cell receptor beta chain was determined in a study of blood T cell repertoires in COVID-19 (dated by TCRdb to about 2020). Background for the entire study: The collaborator samples originated in the United States, Italy and Spain and spanned the acute and convalescent phases of COVID-19. A de-identified subject ID, COVID-19 status, age in years and sex were almost always included in the sample metadata. The dataset comprised deeply sampled blood TCRbeta repertoires from subjects exposed to, actively infected with, or recovered from COVID-19. The repertoires were released in a freely available public database intended as a resource for research on the immune response to SARS-CoV-2. The samples were drawn from two sources: the first 160 participants of the ongoing ImmuneRACE study, and 1,254 subjects contributed by 6 global collaborators. The material from the prospective study consisted of cDNA or gDNA derived from T cells, B-cell-depleted T cells, or PBMCs. Where available, HLA class I and class II types were obtained from metadata supplied by the sample provider rather than from assay-based typing. Findings and caveats that apply to the study as a whole: The amount of clinical and demographic metadata varied by source and participant and was provided uncurated.

TCRbeta CDR3 regions were amplified from genomic DNA using the immunoSEQ Assay, a bias-controlled multiplex PCR. As for the authors' bioinformatics: Within the assay, amplification of reference gene primers was used to estimate how many nucleated cells each sample contained. To quantify the absolute abundance of each unique TCRbeta CDR3 rearrangement, sequence reads were collapsed and filtered. For each sample, productive Simpson clonality was calculated by taking the square root of Simpson's diversity index across productive rearrangements. TCRdb stores this immuneACCESS table with in-frame sequences only. Part of the clones is absent; in the studies checked, under half of the shortfall reflects unresolved V genes, and no reason is known for the rest. That table supplies the V and J calls and clone size; D and trimming were determined from the DNA. For this sample the table gives over 200,000 clones, of which approximately 90% were detected only once. 2.7% of the sample is in the top ten clones.

In Seattle, one collaborating source enrolled patients while the infection was active and tracked those patients longitudinally over the course of disease. Whole blood was collected in K2EDTA tubes by collaborating institutions according to the institutions' own protocols. For TCRbeta analysis, collaborator samples were shipped as frozen whole blood, as isolated PBMCs, or as DNA extracted from either sample type. Details on this clone: Its target antigen remains unknown. Base qualities are not provided; no much larger clone lies one nucleotide away.

The clonotype was recovered from a man aged 25 to 40 with COVID-19, enrolled during active disease. Sequencing used peripheral blood.

The nucleotide sequence reads TGTGCCAGCAGCTTAGATCTGGCGGGGGCAGGAAACACCATATATTTT. Its protein is CASSLDLAGAGNTIYF. In this chain, TRBV11-2 is recombined with TRBJ1-3, with TRBD1 perhaps the D gene, on 6 matching bases. V is shortened by 0 bases, J by 4 bases, and the region joining them spans 13 bases. From the germline V gene, CDR1 is SGHAT and CDR2 is FQNNGV. Reading from cysteine to phenylalanine, the CDR3 counts 16 amino acids. Only the CDR3 DNA stays, 48 bases, in frame from base 1.